A single sample is the source of the 13 T cell receptor beta chains below, sequenced in a study of shared clonotypes between healthy human individuals. Some clones are missing from TCRdb's copy, which holds only in-frame ones; the method was immunoSEQ multiplex PCR. The sample has about 1.5 million clones, 98% seen once. The sequencing input was naive CD4+ T cells sorted from blood. Subset denoted: CD45RA+ positively selected. The receptors were gathered from a young man in good health.

The chain couples TRBV19 to TRBJ1-5, with a possible D match to TRBD1 (6 bases). The CDR3 sequence is 13 residues long. CDR1 LNHDA and CDR2 SQIVND come from the germline V gene (reference sequence). Trimming pared 6 bases from V and 3 bases from J, leaving 9 bases between. CDR3 protein: CASRRDINQPQHF. In DNA, the CDR3 is TGTGCCAGTAGGAGGGACATCAATCAGCCCCAGCATTTT.

Details on this clone: The germline gene is not matched at one end of the junction; a read error may be the cause. The chain couples TRBV7-7 to TRBJ2-3; no firm D call. CDR3 length: 13 residues. The germline V gene has CDR1 SSHAT and CDR2 FNYEAQ (reference sequence). The CDR3: CASSLGVADTQYF. The DNA for the CDR3 is TGTGCTAGCAGCTTGGGCGTCGCAGATACGCAGTATTTT.

The genes are TRBV7-6 and TRBJ2-7, with 9 nucleotides matching TRBD2. CDR1 SGHVS and CDR2 FNYEAQ come from the germline V gene. The trim removed 0 bases at V and 5 bases at J, leaving 5 bases unmatched. CDR3 size: 15 residues. CDR3 region: CASSLAASGVNEQYF. The CDR3 DNA is TGTGCCAGCAGCTTAGCGGCTAGCGGGGTCAACGAGCAGTACTTC.

This chain joins TRBV9 and TRBJ1-5; 7 nucleotides align to TRBD1. The germline V gene has CDR1 SGDLS and CDR2 YYNGEE. The CDR3 runs to 14 residues. The ends lost 4 bases at V and 7 bases at J; junction bases unmatched: 8. The CDR3 DNA is TGTGCCAGCAGCAGACAGGGTGGGGAACAGCCCCAGCATTTT. This codes for CASSRQGGEQPQHF. Drawing the rest from reference TRBV9 and TRBJ1-5, the complete variable domain is DSGVTQTPKHLITATGQRVTLRCSPRSGDLSVYWYQQSLDQGLQFLIQYYNGEERAKGNILERFSAQQFPDLHSELNLSSLELGDSALYFCASSRQGGEQPQHFGDGTRLSIL.

The chain links TRBV9 to TRBJ1-2; a possible D gene is TRBD1 (6 bases). The CDR3 length is 18 residues. Deletions cut 4 bases from V and 7 bases from J, with 29 bases between. Germline CDR1 and CDR2: SGDLS and YYNGEE. In DNA form, the CDR3 reads TGTGCCAGCAGCCCAAACCCGCCTGGGGGCGTCTGGTCGGCTGGCTACACCTTC. Encoded protein: CASSPNPPGGVWSAGYTF.

The CDR3 DNA follows: TGCGCCAGCAGTGATGGCGGACGCACAGATACGCAGTATTTT. Translation gives CASSDGGRTDTQYF. The gene calls are TRBV10-1 and TRBJ2-3, with no clear D. CDR3 size: 14 residues. V lost 3 bases and J lost 1, with 8 bases in between. Germline V gene data show CDR1 as WNHNN and CDR2 as SYGVQD (reference sequence).

The chain joins TRBV5-4 to TRBJ2-3; D may be TRBD2 (5 bases). This CDR3 region has 16 residues. V lost 0 bases, J lost 0 bases, and 11 bases lay in between. Germline CDR1 SGHNT, CDR2 YYREEE (reference sequence). The CDR3 sequence: CASSLALAVSTDTQYF. CDR3 nucleotides: TGTGCCAGCAGCTTGGCCCTAGCAGTTAGCACAGATACGCAGTATTTT. Together with reference TRBV5-4 and TRBJ2-3, the CDR3 gives the full variable domain: ETGVTQSPTHLIKTRGQQVTLRCSSQSGHNTVSWYQQALGQGPQFIFQYYREEENGRGNFPPRFSGLQFPNYSSELNVNALELDDSALYLCASSLALAVSTDTQYFGPGTRLTVL.

CDR3 coding DNA: TGTGCCAGCAGTCAACCGGGGACACTCGAGCAGTACTTC. It codes for CASSQPGTLEQYF. The chain uses TRBV28 and TRBJ2-7; TRBD1 might be the D (6 bases). The CDR3 runs to 13 residues. Deletions cut 5 bases from V and 6 bases from J, with 14 bases between. Germline V gene data show CDR1 as MDHEN and CDR2 as SYDVKM.

The chain links TRBV7-8 to TRBJ2-1; D perhaps matches TRBD1 (7 bases). Germline V lookup: CDR1 SGHVS, CDR2 FQNEAQ. CDR3 size: 12 residues. V lost 5 bases to trimming and J lost 9 bases, with 11 bases between them. The CDR3 sequence is CASSNQGGEQFF. The CDR3 bases are TGTGCCAGCAGCAACCAGGGGGGTGAGCAGTTCTTC.

The V call is TRBV18, the J call TRBJ2-3; unclear D gene. V was clipped by 2 bases and J by 0 bases, with 12 bases between them. The CDR3 has 16 residues. In germline, CDR1 is KGHSH, CDR2 LQKENI. CDR3 DNA: TGTGCCAGCTCACCAGGCCAGACTGCTAGCACAGATACGCAGTATTTT. This gives the protein CASSPGQTASTDTQYF.

The chain links TRBV9 to TRBJ1-5; tentatively, D is TRBD1 (6 bases). Trimming pared 4 bases from V and 5 bases from J, leaving 22 bases between. CDR3 length equals 17 residues. Germline V lookup: CDR1 SGDLS, CDR2 YYNGEE. As DNA, the CDR3 is TGTGCCAGCAGCCCGCGTCCCCGGGACATGAGGGATCAGCCCCAGCATTTT. Translating it yields CASSPRPRDMRDQPQHF.

V usage is TRBV28 and J usage is TRBJ1-5; D is unclear. Germline CDR1 reads MDHEN; CDR2 reads SYDVKM. The ends were cut back, 3 bases at V and 5 bases at J, with 11 bases in the middle. The CDR3 runs to 14 residues. The DNA for the CDR3 is TGTGCCAGCAGTTTGATGCAGTCCCATCAGCCCCAGCATTTT. Protein sequence: CASSLMQSHQPQHF.

The chain employs TRBV5-4 and TRBJ2-1; no clear D gene. Germline assignment: CDR1 SGHNT and CDR2 YYREEE (reference sequence). This CDR3 comprises 16 residues. With 0 bases removed from V and 4 bases from J, the gap between germline ends came to 14 bases. This chain's CDR3 is CASSLAAVPPYNEQFF. In DNA form, the CDR3 reads TGTGCCAGCAGCTTGGCGGCGGTACCCCCGTACAATGAGCAGTTCTTC.